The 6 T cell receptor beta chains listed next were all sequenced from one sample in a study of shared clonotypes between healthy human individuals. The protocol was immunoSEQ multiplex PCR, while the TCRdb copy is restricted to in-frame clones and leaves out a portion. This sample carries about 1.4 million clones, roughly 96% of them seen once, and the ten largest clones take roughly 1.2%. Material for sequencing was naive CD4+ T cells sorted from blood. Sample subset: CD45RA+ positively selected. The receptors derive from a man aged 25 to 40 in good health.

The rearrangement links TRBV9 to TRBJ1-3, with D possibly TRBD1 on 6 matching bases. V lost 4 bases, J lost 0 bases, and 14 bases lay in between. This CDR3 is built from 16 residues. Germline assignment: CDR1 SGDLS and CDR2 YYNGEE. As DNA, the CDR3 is TGTGCCAGCAGCCTCAAACAGGGAACCTCTGGAAACACCATATATTTT. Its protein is CASSLKQGTSGNTIYF.

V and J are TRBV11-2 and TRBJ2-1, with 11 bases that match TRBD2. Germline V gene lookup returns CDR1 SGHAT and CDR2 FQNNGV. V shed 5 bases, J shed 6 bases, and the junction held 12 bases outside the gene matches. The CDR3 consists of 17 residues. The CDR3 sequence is CASSESGSGRVRNEQFF. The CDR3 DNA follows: TGTGCCAGCAGCGAGTCGGGTAGCGGGAGGGTTCGCAATGAGCAGTTCTTC.

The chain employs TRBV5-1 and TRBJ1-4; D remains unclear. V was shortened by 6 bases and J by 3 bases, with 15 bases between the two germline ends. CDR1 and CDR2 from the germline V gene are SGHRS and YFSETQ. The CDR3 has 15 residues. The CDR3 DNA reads TGCGCCAGCACCCCGGGATTGGGCTCTAATGAAAAACTGTTTTTT. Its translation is CASTPGLGSNEKLFF.

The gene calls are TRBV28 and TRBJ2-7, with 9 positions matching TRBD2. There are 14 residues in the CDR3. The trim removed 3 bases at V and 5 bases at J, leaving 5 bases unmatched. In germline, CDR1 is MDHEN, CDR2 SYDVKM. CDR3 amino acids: CASSFLRGGDEQYF. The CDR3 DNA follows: TGTGCCAGCAGTTTCCTCCGCGGGGGGGACGAGCAGTACTTC.

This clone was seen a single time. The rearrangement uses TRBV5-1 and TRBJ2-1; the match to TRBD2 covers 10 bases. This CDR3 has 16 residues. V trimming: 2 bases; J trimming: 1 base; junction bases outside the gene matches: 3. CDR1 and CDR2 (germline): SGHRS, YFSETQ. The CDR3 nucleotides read TGCGCCAGCAGCTTTGGACTAGCGGCATCCTACAATGAGCAGTTCTTC. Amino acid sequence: CASSFGLAASYNEQFF.

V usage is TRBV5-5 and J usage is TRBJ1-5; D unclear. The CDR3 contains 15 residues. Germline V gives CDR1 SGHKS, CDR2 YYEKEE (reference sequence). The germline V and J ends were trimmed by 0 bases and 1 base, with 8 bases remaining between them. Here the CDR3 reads CASSLGPVSNQPQHF. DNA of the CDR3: TGTGCCAGCAGCTTGGGTCCGGTGAGCAATCAGCCCCAGCATTTT. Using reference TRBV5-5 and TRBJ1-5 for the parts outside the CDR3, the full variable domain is DAGVTQSPTHLIKTRGQQVTLRCSPISGHKSVSWYQQVLGQGPQFIFQYYEKEERGRGNFPDRFSARQFPNYSSELNVNALLLGDSALYLCASSLGPVSNQPQHFGDGTRLSIL.